This T cell receptor beta chain was captured in a study of OX40 agonist ivuxolimab in advanced cancers. The method was immunoSEQ multiplex PCR; TCRdb's version includes in-frame clones alone and lacks a portion of them. This sample yields fewer than 70,000 clones, of which 87% are seen a single time; approximately 2.6% belongs to the top ten. The V gene lost 5 bases and the J gene lost 2 bases, with 12 bases spanning the gap. Per the germline V gene, CDR1 is MRHNA and CDR2 is SNTAGT. This CDR3 is built from 15 residues. The chain employs TRBV6-4 and TRBJ2-2, with D uncertain. The source of this sequence is an adult with an advanced solid tumor such as melanoma, head and neck, liver or kidney cancer. The sequencing used CD4+ or CD8+ T cells sorted from blood, collected in a trial of the OX40 agonist ivuxolimab. In DNA, the CDR3 is TGTGCCAGCAGTCCTAGAACCGGAAACACCGGGGAGCTGTTTTTT. This sequence encodes CASSPRTGNTGELFF.